Shown below are 12 T cell receptor beta chains from a single sample sequenced in a study of blood T cell repertoires in COVID-19. TCRdb keeps only in-frame clones here, not all; method: immunoSEQ multiplex PCR. The sample records approximately 210,000 clones, roughly four fifths being singletons. Material for sequencing was PBMCs or T cells enriched from blood (not recorded which). The receptors shown here come from a woman aged 60 to 75 who had recovered from COVID-19.

V is TRBV29-1 and J is TRBJ1-1; D ambiguous. Germline-derived CDR1 and CDR2 are SQVTM and ANQGSEA. V lost 6 bases and J 5 bases, leaving 22 bases between the germline ends. The CDR3 spans 15 residues. CDR3 bases: TGCAGCGTCCTGGGAGGGCAGACGTTATTAACTGAAGCTTTCTTT. Protein: CSVLGGQTLLTEAFF.

J is TRBJ1-5 and V is TRBV6-1; D remains ambiguous. The CDR3 extends over 13 amino acids. CDR1 MNHNS and CDR2 SASEGT come from the germline V gene. The ends were cut back, 3 bases at V and 6 bases at J, with 9 bases in the middle. The DNA for the CDR3 is TGTGCCAGCAGTGAGAGGGTTGTTCAGCCCCAGCATTTT. Its protein product is CASSERVVQPQHF.

The rearrangement links TRBV29-1 to TRBJ1-3; D remains unclear. This CDR3 has 13 amino acids. Trimming took 2 bases from V and 0 from J, leaving 5 bases between them. Germline loops: CDR1 SQVTM, CDR2 ANQGSEA. The CDR3 DNA is TGCAGCGTTGAAAGAGACTCTGGAAACACCATATATTTT. Residues: CSVERDSGNTIYF.

This clone occurred once. V gene TRBV6-5 combines with J gene TRBJ1-5, with D possibly being TRBD1 (5 bases). The CDR3 is 15 residues long. Germline V gene data show CDR1 as MNHEY and CDR2 as SVGAGI. V was cut by 3 bases and J by 2 bases, with 11 bases left in between. CDR3 sequence: CASSYSRGRNQPQHF. CDR3 coding DNA: TGTGCCAGCAGTTATTCGCGGGGACGCAATCAGCCCCAGCATTTT.

This clone occurred once. The rearrangement links TRBV9 to TRBJ1-6; maybe TRBD1 (5 bases). CDR3 size: 15 residues. Deletions cut 3 bases from V and 10 bases from J, with 17 bases between. Per the germline V gene, CDR1 is SGDLS and CDR2 is YYNGEE. Here the CDR3 reads CASSASGTKRSPLHF. The CDR3 bases are TGTGCCAGCAGCGCCAGTGGGACTAAGCGGTCACCCCTCCACTTT.

The gene calls are TRBV5-6 and TRBJ1-3, with TRBD1 identical over 8 bases. This CDR3 region has 15 residues. The germline V gene encodes CDR1 SGHDT and CDR2 YYEEEE. V was clipped by 1 base and J by 4 bases; unmatched bases: 4. CDR3 bases: TGTGCCAGCAGCTTGACAGGGGGAGACGGAAACACCATATATTTT. Translating gives CASSLTGGDGNTIYF.

The rearrangement links TRBV7-9 to TRBJ2-2, with 10 bases matching TRBD2. J lost 4 bases, V lost 7 bases, and 6 bases had no gene match. The CDR3 has 15 amino acids. Germline-derived CDR1 and CDR2 are SEHNR and FQNEAQ (reference sequence). The CDR3 region has the DNA TGTGCCAGCACCAGGGTAGCGGGAGGCACCGGGGAGCTGTTTTTT. It encodes CASTRVAGGTGELFF. Drawing the rest from reference TRBV7-9 and TRBJ2-2, the complete variable domain is DTGVSQNPRHKITKRGQNVTFRCDPISEHNRLYWYRQTLGQGPEFLTYFQNEAQLEKSRLLSDRFSAERPKGSFSTLEIQRTEQGDSAMYLCASTRVAGGTGELFFGEGSRLTVL.

The CDR3 loop is CASTQGLVTEAFF. The CDR3 DNA is TGTGCCAGCACTCAAGGCCTAGTCACTGAAGCTTTCTTT. The chain couples TRBV2 to TRBJ1-1; D unclear. The CDR3 covers 13 residues. CDR1 is SNHLY, CDR2 FYNNEI, per germline. V lost 7 bases and J lost 4, with 13 bases in between. The whole variable domain, filled in from reference TRBV2 and TRBJ1-1, reads EPEVTQTPSHQVTQMGQEVILRCVPISNHLYFYWYRQILGQKVEFLVSFYNNEISEKSEIFDDQFSVERPDGSNFTLKIRSTKLEDSAMYFCASTQGLVTEAFFGQGTRLTVV.

The rearrangement uses TRBV24-1 and TRBJ2-3; TRBD2 matches 11 bases. Germline assignment: CDR1 KGHDR and CDR2 SFDVKD. The V and J ends lost 3 bases and 11 bases, in that order; junction bases with no gene match: 12. This CDR3 spans 16 amino acids. CDR3 nucleotide sequence: TGTGCCACCAGTGATCCGGGACTAGCGGCCCCAAGGGGGCAGTATTTT. Translated, it gives CATSDPGLAAPRGQYF.

This chain links TRBV7-2 with TRBJ2-7; 14 bases are shared with TRBD2. The CDR3 length is 18 residues. With V trimmed by 5 bases and J by 2 bases, 11 bases remained unmatched. Germline CDR1 SGHTA, CDR2 FQGNSA. This CDR3 reads CASSPQRGTSGRPYEQYF. The DNA for the CDR3 is TGTGCCAGCAGCCCCCAAAGAGGGACTAGCGGGAGACCCTACGAGCAGTACTTC. Supplemented by reference TRBV7-2 and TRBJ2-7, the full variable domain reads GAGVSQSPSNKVTEKGKDVELRCDPISGHTALYWYRQSLGQGLEFLIYFQGNSAPDKSGLPSDRFSAERTGGSVSTLTIQRTQQEDSAVYLCASSPQRGTSGRPYEQYFGPGTRLTVT.

The V and J genes are TRBV6-5 and TRBJ1-2; possible D gene TRBD1, 5 bases. There are 12 residues in the CDR3. CDR1 and CDR2 from the germline V gene are MNHEY and SVGAGI. Trimming removed 5 bases at V and 4 bases at J, with 8 bases between. CDR3 nucleotides: TGTGCCAGCAGTACGACAGCCTATGGCTACACCTTC. Its translation: CASSTTAYGYTF.

This clone was detected many times. The chain links TRBV25-1 to TRBJ2-6; D is uncertain. The CDR3 runs 15 residues. Trimming took 3 bases from V and 0 from J, leaving 6 bases between them. Germline V gives CDR1 MGHDK, CDR2 SYGVNS. The CDR3 loop is CASSDEHSGANVLTF. The CDR3 nucleotides read TGTGCCAGCAGTGACGAGCACTCTGGGGCCAACGTCCTGACTTTC.